A single sample gave rise to the 32 T cell receptor beta chains below, sequenced in a study of T-cell memory formation after mild COVID-19. TCRdb itself ran the 5' RACE reads through MiXCR, one entry per CDR3 protein. The sample contains roughly 310,000 distinct CDR3 sequences, less than 20% of which appear only once. Sequencing was carried out using PBMCs or a T cell subset sorted from them (not recorded which). The receptors stem from a man between 18 and 29 years old who had mild COVID-19 (a few samples of this study predate the infection). Cell type and time point are not known.

This sequence joins TRBV14 and TRBJ1-1; D is perhaps TRBD1 (5 bases). Germline V CDR1 and CDR2: SGHDN, FVKESK. V was clipped by 6 bases and J by 3 bases, with 14 bases between them. The CDR3 runs to 14 residues. The CDR3 here is CASSTGVSDTEAFF. DNA for the CDR3: TGTGCCAGCAGTACGGGGGTGTCTGACACTGAAGCTTTCTTT.

This clonotype was seen many times. CDR3 nucleotide sequence: TGTGCCAGCAGCCTAGGCACCCGGGTGGGTCAGCCCCAGCATTTT. As protein: CASSLGTRVGQPQHF. The chain carries TRBV7-9 and TRBJ1-5, with no clear D. V lost 5 bases and J lost 6, with 17 bases in between. The CDR3 extends over 15 amino acids. CDR1 and CDR2 (germline): SEHNR, FQNEAQ (reference sequence).

This clonotype turned up a few times. This CDR3 reads CASSREGGETQYF. CDR3 coding DNA: TGTGCCAGCAGCCGGGAGGGCGGGGAGACCCAGTACTTC. The J gene is TRBJ2-5, the V gene TRBV7-2; 8 bases align to TRBD2. The germline V gene has CDR1 SGHTA and CDR2 FQGNSA. V was clipped by 5 bases and J by 5 bases; unmatched bases: 4. The CDR3 has 13 amino acids.

This rearrangement joins TRBV7-2 to TRBJ1-6; 11 bases match TRBD1. Germline trimming cut 5 bases from V and 10 bases from J; bases unmatched to any gene: 4. Germline CDR1 reads SGHTA; CDR2 reads FQGNSA. CDR3 length equals 14 residues. CDR3: CASSQGQGGSPLHF. In DNA form, the CDR3 reads TGTGCCAGCAGCCAGGGACAGGGGGGATCACCCCTCCACTTT.

This chain connects TRBV9 to TRBJ2-7; D perhaps matches TRBD2 (7 bases). V lost 0 bases, J lost 1 base, and 11 bases lay in between. The CDR3 is 15 residues long. Germline loops: CDR1 SGDLS, CDR2 YYNGEE. The CDR3 DNA sequence: TGTGCCAGCAGCGTAGCGGGGGGCGGATCCTACGAGCAGTACTTC. Encoded protein: CASSVAGGGSYEQYF.

The sample holds many counts of this clonotype. The rearrangement joins TRBV12-3 or TRBV12-4 to TRBJ2-2; D not certain. Trimming pared 6 bases from V and 5 bases from J, leaving 10 bases between. The CDR3 extends over 13 amino acids. CDR3 sequence: CASRVGRTGELFF. The CDR3 DNA reads TGTGCCAGCAGAGTAGGTAGAACCGGGGAGCTGTTTTTT.

V is TRBV4-1 and J is TRBJ1-3; D is undetermined. From germline, CDR1 is MGHRA and CDR2 YSYEKL. This CDR3 has 16 residues. V lost 0 bases and J lost 0, with 9 bases in between. The CDR3 coding sequence is TGCGCCAGCAGCCAAGATAAACGGATCTCTGGAAACACCATATATTTT. It yields the protein CASSQDKRISGNTIYF.

This chain uses TRBV10-3 with TRBJ2-3, with 7 bases lining up with TRBD2. The CDR3 consists of 13 residues. CDR1 is ENHRY and CDR2 is SYGVKD in the germline V gene. Trimming cost V 2 bases and J 5 bases; bases outside gene matches: 1. As DNA, the CDR3 is TGTGCCATCAGTGAGCCGGGAGGAGATACGCAGTATTTT. Amino acids: CAISEPGGDTQYF.

This clonotype was observed a handful of times. The V call is TRBV7-3, the J call TRBJ2-5, with 8 bases matching TRBD2. Germline loops: CDR1 SGHTA, CDR2 FQGTGA. The CDR3 consists of 15 residues. V shed 2 bases, J shed 2 bases, and the junction held 4 bases outside the gene matches. The CDR3 spells CASSLAGGNQETQYF. The CDR3 bases are TGTGCCAGCAGCTTAGCGGGGGGAAATCAAGAGACCCAGTACTTC.

The chain employs TRBV15 and TRBJ2-1; D gene uncertain. Germline assignment: CDR1 LNHNV and CDR2 YYDKDF (reference sequence). CDR3 size: 13 residues. Deletions cut 4 bases from V and 6 bases from J, with 10 bases between. Written as DNA, the CDR3 is TGTGCCACCAGCACGGGCACCTTCAATGAGCAGTTCTTC. It encodes CATSTGTFNEQFF. The variable domain in full, with the rest retrieved from reference TRBV15 and TRBJ2-1, is DAMVIQNPRYQVTQFGKPVTLSCSQTLNHNVMYWYQQKSSQAPKLLFHYYDKDFNNEADTPDNFQSRRPNTSFCFLDIRSPGLGDTAMYLCATSTGTFNEQFFGPGTRLTVL.

This clonotype was detected only a few times. This chain joins TRBV29-1 and TRBJ2-3; the match to TRBD2 covers 8 bases. V was clipped by 6 bases and J by 1 base; unmatched bases: 12. In germline, CDR1 is SQVTM, CDR2 ANQGSEA. This CDR3 has 16 amino acids. CDR3 in DNA: TGCAGCGTAGCGGGGGCCTTAGATTCTGGCACAGATACGCAGTATTTT. This encodes CSVAGALDSGTDTQYF.

V is TRBV3-1 and J is TRBJ1-2, with a weak D call TRBD1 (5 bases). The V end was cut by 4 bases, the J end by 0 bases, with 12 bases between. Germline V gene data show CDR1 as LGHDT and CDR2 as YNNKEL (reference sequence). The CDR3 totals 15 residues. The CDR3 DNA reads TGTGCCAGCAGCCGGGGAGGGGCGGCTAACTATGGCTACACCTTC. Its protein is CASSRGGAANYGYTF.

The chain employs TRBV25-1 and TRBJ1-2; 9 bases match TRBD1. V lost 6 bases, J lost 4 bases, and 9 bases stayed unmatched. CDR1 is MGHDK, CDR2 SYGVNS, per germline. This CDR3 spans 15 amino acids. CDR3 DNA: TGTGCCAGCAGCCTCTCGGGACAGGGCCTCTATGGCTACACCTTC. Translated, it gives CASSLSGQGLYGYTF.

The gene calls are TRBV12-3 or TRBV12-4 and TRBJ2-1, with D perhaps TRBD2 (6 bases). The CDR3 runs to 14 residues. V shed 3 bases and J shed 5 bases, with 11 bases lying between them. CDR3 loop: CASSFGGSHNEQFF. CDR3 sequence (DNA): TGTGCCAGCAGTTTTGGGGGGAGCCACAATGAGCAGTTCTTC.

This clonotype was counted a few times. J is TRBJ1-1 and V is TRBV5-1; D is ambiguous. Germline CDR1 is SGHRS and CDR2 is YFSETQ. This CDR3 has 14 amino acids. The V end was cut by 3 bases, the J end by 6 bases, with 15 bases between. This CDR3 is CASSWRGGGPEAFF. For the CDR3, the DNA is TGCGCCAGCAGCTGGCGGGGAGGCGGCCCTGAAGCTTTCTTT.

This clonotype was seen a handful of times. The chain combines TRBV19 with TRBJ2-1; the match to TRBD2 covers 12 bases. The CDR3 runs 15 residues. From germline, CDR1 is LNHDA and CDR2 SQIVND (reference sequence). V lost 6 bases, J lost 6 bases, and 6 bases stayed unmatched. In DNA form, the CDR3 reads TGTGCCAGTAGGAGGGGACTAGCGGGTTTCAATGAGCAGTTCTTC. Translation: CASRRGLAGFNEQFF.

V gene TRBV4-3 combines with J gene TRBJ1-5, with D unresolved. The ends were cut back, 0 bases at V and 2 bases at J, with 17 bases in the middle. CDR3 size: 18 residues. Germline loops: CDR1 LGHNA, CDR2 YSLEER. CDR3 in DNA: TGCGCCAGCAGCCAAGAAGCGGCTCTCGAGTGGGGCAATCAGCCCCAGCATTTT. It yields the protein CASSQEAALEWGNQPQHF.

This clonotype was counted many times. CDR3 coding DNA: TGTGCCAGCAGCTTCACCCGACTAGCGGGAAGCACAGATACGCAGTATTTT. Residues: CASSFTRLAGSTDTQYF. V is TRBV7-9 and J is TRBJ2-3, with 11 bases aligning to TRBD2. The junction had 5 bases not matched to a gene; V was cut back by 3 bases and J by 0 bases. The germline gives CDR1 SEHNR, CDR2 FQNEAQ (reference sequence). The CDR3 totals 17 residues.

This clonotype has only a few counts. The rearrangement links TRBV5-6 to TRBJ2-7; no definite D call. V dropped 2 bases and J dropped 0 bases, with 6 bases sitting between them. This CDR3 is 13 amino acids long. Germline-derived CDR1 and CDR2 are SGHDT and YYEEEE. CDR3 coding DNA: TGTGCCAGCAGCTTTCGGGCCTCCTACGAGCAGTACGTC. Protein sequence: CASSFRASYEQYV.

This clonotype was detected only a few times. The genes are TRBV7-2 and TRBJ1-2; D not certain. Trimming left V 1 base short and J 8 bases short, with 8 bases between. The germline CDR1 and CDR2 sequences are SGHTA and FQGNSA. This CDR3 has 12 residues. Here the CDR3 reads CASSLDSAGYTF. The DNA for the CDR3 is TGTGCCAGCAGCTTAGACAGCGCCGGCTACACCTTC. Looking up the rest from reference TRBV7-2 and TRBJ1-2 gives the full variable domain: GAGVSQSPSNKVTEKGKDVELRCDPISGHTALYWYRQSLGQGLEFLIYFQGNSAPDKSGLPSDRFSAERTGGSVSTLTIQRTQQEDSAVYLCASSLDSAGYTFGSGTRLTVV.

In its sample, this clonotype was seen many times. V and J are TRBV7-8 and TRBJ2-5; D tentatively fits TRBD1 or TRBD2 (5 bases each). Germline V gene sequence: CDR1 SGHVS, CDR2 FQNEAQ. The CDR3 runs 15 residues. The germline V and J ends were trimmed by 5 bases and 5 bases, with 18 bases remaining between them. CDR3 nucleotide sequence: TGTGCCAGCAGCCATCAGGACGGGGCCGGGGAGACCCAGTACTTC. This encodes CASSHQDGAGETQYF.

This chain uses TRBV19 with TRBJ2-3, with D perhaps TRBD1 or TRBD2 (5 bases each). Germline V gene data show CDR1 as LNHDA and CDR2 as SQIVND (reference sequence). There are 13 residues in the CDR3. Trimming took off 6 bases at V and 2 bases at J, with 9 bases between the two ends. CDR3 in amino acids: CASRGRSTDTQYF. The CDR3 DNA reads as TGTGCCAGTAGGGGACGGTCCACAGATACGCAGTATTTT.

The chain has TRBV18 and TRBJ1-2; no reliable D call. Looked up from germline, CDR1 is KGHSH and CDR2 is LQKENI. Trimming cost V 2 bases and J 2 bases, with 6 bases left between them. The CDR3 is 13 amino acids. The CDR3 DNA sequence: TGTGCCAGCTCACCAGGGCCGAACTATGGCTACACCTTC. Its translation is CASSPGPNYGYTF.

The chain couples TRBV4-1 to TRBJ2-2; D is undetermined. Germline V lookup: CDR1 MGHRA, CDR2 YSYEKL. CDR3 length: 11 amino acids. The V gene lost 3 bases and the J gene lost 7 bases, with 3 bases spanning the gap. The CDR3 region is CASSHGGELFF. The DNA for the CDR3 is TGCGCCAGCAGCCATGGCGGGGAGCTGTTTTTT.

This clonotype was found a few times. The gene calls are TRBV12-3 or TRBV12-4 and TRBJ1-2; D is unclear. The CDR3 spans 13 residues. Trimming removed 0 bases at V and 7 bases at J, with 9 bases between. CDR3 DNA sequence: TGTGCCAGCAGTTTAGCCGGGCTCTTTGGCTACACCTTC. Translation gives CASSLAGLFGYTF.

This clonotype appeared a few times. The V call is TRBV6-2 or TRBV6-3, the J call TRBJ1-2; D not resolved. Trimming pared 7 bases from V and 8 bases from J, leaving 20 bases between. Germline assignment: CDR1 MNHEY and CDR2 SVGEGT. CDR3 size: 14 residues. In DNA, the CDR3 is TGTGCCAGCAATCACCGGGGAACAAACAAGGGCTACACCTTC. Translated, it gives CASNHRGTNKGYTF.

The chain combines TRBV13 with TRBJ2-6, with D unclear. The CDR3 consists of 15 residues. Trimming removed 6 bases at V and 0 bases at J, with 9 bases between. Germline-derived CDR1 and CDR2 are PRHDT and FYEKMQ (reference sequence). The CDR3 bases are TGTGCCAGCAGGCTTTGGGGCTCTGGGGCCAACGTCCTGACTTTC. Protein product: CASRLWGSGANVLTF. Full variable domain (rest looked up from reference TRBV13 and TRBJ2-6): AAGVIQSPRHLIKEKRETATLKCYPIPRHDTVYWYQQGPGQDPQFLISFYEKMQSDKGSIPDRFSAQQFSDYHSELNMSSLELGDSALYFCASRLWGSGANVLTFGAGSRLTVL.

The chain combines TRBV5-1 with TRBJ2-1; 7 positions agree with TRBD1. The CDR3 is 13 residues long. In germline, CDR1 is SGHRS, CDR2 YFSETQ. V trimming: 2 bases; J trimming: 8 bases; junction bases outside the gene matches: 4. CDR3 loop: CASSFRQGDEQFF. In nucleotides, the CDR3 is TGCGCCAGCAGCTTTCGACAGGGCGATGAGCAGTTCTTC.

This clonotype turned up a few times. This chain links TRBV10-3 with TRBJ1-2; D is unclear. V gave up 5 bases and J gave up 4 bases, with 14 bases separating them. Germline CDR1 reads ENHRY; CDR2 reads SYGVKD. This CDR3 is 14 amino acids long. The CDR3 bases are TGTGCCATCAGTTCGACGACGGACCCCTATGGCTACACCTTC. Protein sequence: CAISSTTDPYGYTF.

The rearrangement links TRBV11-2 to TRBJ2-3; TRBD1 is a possible D gene (6 bases). V shed 1 base and J shed 4 bases, with 15 bases lying between them. CDR1 is SGHAT, CDR2 FQNNGV, per germline. The CDR3 length is 16 residues. The CDR3, as DNA: TGTGCCAGCAGCTTAGGGGGCGCAGGGGCAGCAGATACGCAGTATTTT. It specifies CASSLGGAGAADTQYF.

A few counts support this clonotype. The chain couples TRBV12-3 or TRBV12-4 to TRBJ2-3; TRBD2 agrees at 11 bases. The junction had 5 bases not matched to a gene; V was cut back by 5 bases and J by 4 bases. The CDR3 loop spans 15 amino acids. CDR3 loop: CASSPVAGGADTQYF. DNA of the CDR3: TGTGCCAGCAGTCCGGTAGCGGGGGGGGCAGATACGCAGTATTTT.

This clonotype was seen only a few times. CDR3 in amino acids: CASSLGTSNLAFF. The CDR3 DNA is TGCGCCAGCAGCTTGGGGACCTCAAACTTAGCTTTCTTT. The rearrangement joins TRBV5-1 to TRBJ1-1; no reliable D call. Trimming cost V 0 bases and J 10 bases, with 13 bases left between them. This CDR3 has 13 amino acids. CDR1 is SGHRS and CDR2 is YFSETQ in the germline V gene.